This T cell receptor beta chain was obtained from a study of CD8 T cells in Susac syndrome. A quantity of roughly 0.5 to 1 ug RNA underwent reverse transcription using random hexamers. Coverage of TCR beta CDR3 amplification by immunoSEQ multiplex PCR extended to 54 Vbeta and 13 Jbeta. MiXCR, applied by TCRdb to the immunoSEQ multiplex PCR reads, yields one record per CDR3 protein. The sample carries some 180,000 distinct CDR3 sequences, approximately 95% recorded once. Through negative isolation, CD4+ and CD8+ T cells were obtained, while TEMRA cells were enriched using FACS. The source material was CD4+ T cells from PBMCs. This sequence originates from a human donor in good health.

The CDR3 protein is CASSETDKAFF. The CDR3 DNA is TGTGCCAGCAGTGAAACGGATAAAGCTTTCTTT. The V gene is TRBV25-1, the J gene TRBJ1-1; D gene uncertain. This CDR3 is 11 amino acids long. Deletions cut 2 bases from V and 9 bases from J, with 7 bases between. Germline V lookup: CDR1 MGHDK, CDR2 SYGVNS.